This T cell receptor beta chain stems from a study of T cells in Graves' hyperthyroidism and ophthalmopathy. Study conclusions and caveats: Appearing also in blood were most of the thyroid clonotypes expanded above 0.001. Ophthalmopathy got predicted by the model a median approximately 6.4 months before its onset.

This clonotype was observed many times. Its cognate antigen is unknown. Uncontrolled infection, other autoimmune disease, pregnancy and lactation each barred patients from inclusion. Diagnosing involved the use of clinical symptoms, serum thyroxine and TRAb, thyroid ultrasound and orbital computed tomography. Researchers took RNA transcripts and amplified the TCR beta CDR3 regions from them. First-round RT-PCR targeting the TCR CDR3 was performed with the HTBI primer set. MiXCR, run by TCRdb on the multiplex PCR reads, gives a single entry per CDR3 protein. The sample includes hundreds of thousands of distinct CDR3 sequences, 38% seen only once; the top ten take 8% to 9%. The ends were cut back, 3 bases at V and 8 bases at J, with 7 bases in the middle. The CDR3 extends over 11 amino acids.

This clonotype was obtained from a man aged 18 to 30 with Graves' hyperthyroidism. The rearrangement links TRBV12-3 or TRBV12-4 to TRBJ1-2, with unresolved D. Sequences were obtained from blood. The CDR3 protein is CASSLAFGYTF. CDR3 nucleotides: TGTGCCAGCAGTTTGGCATTCGGCTACACCTTC.